Listed below are T cell receptor beta chains from one sample, sequenced in a study of T cell repertoires in cytomegalovirus infection. These receptors' antigens are unknown. TCRdb reprocessed the reads via MiXCR and lists one record per CDR3 protein. This sample carries 600,000 to 700,000 distinct CDR3 sequences, 30% to 40% of them seen once, and the ten largest clones take roughly 18%. Sequences were derived from cultured PBMCs, sampled from culture after CMV antigen stimulation. The receptors stem from a human donor in good health (CMV status not recorded). Some clones in this sample may be carry-over from other donors' samples. Both conserved end residues are part of each CDR3. A D gene is named only where the DNA matches it firmly. Size is stated for part of the rows, as once, few or many counts, or as a class when the clone is expanded.

J | size | V | D | CDR3 | DNA
TRBJ2-1 | - | TRBV11-2 | - | CASSFLLAHNNEQFF | TGTGCCAGCAGCTTTTTACTGGCACATAACAATGAGCAGTTCTTC
TRBJ1-2 | many | TRBV7-2 | TRBD1 | CASSSGGGGHNYGYTF | TGTGCCAGCAGCTCAGGGGGGGGAGGGCACAACTATGGCTACACCTTC
TRBJ1-5 | - | TRBV6-1 | TRBD1 | CASSNRDSYQPQHF | TGTGCCAGCAGCAATAGGGACAGCTATCAGCCCCAGCATTTT
TRBJ2-1 | - | TRBV20-1 | TRBD2 | CSATRTSGEGEQFF | TGCAGTGCAACACGGACTAGCGGGGAGGGTGAGCAGTTCTTC
TRBJ1-4 | - | TRBV5-6 | - | CASSFYGLPNEKLFF | TGTGCCAGCAGCTTCTACGGACTGCCTAATGAAAAACTGTTTTTT
TRBJ2-1 | - | TRBV6-2/TRBV6-3 | TRBD2 | CASSFSGRSDEQFF | TGTGCCAGCAGTTTTAGCGGGAGGTCGGATGAGCAGTTCTTC
TRBJ2-1 | - | TRBV7-9 | - | CASSLGVNLGNEQFF | TGTGCCAGCAGCTTAGGCGTGAACCTAGGCAATGAGCAGTTCTTC
TRBJ2-3 | - | TRBV10-3 | TRBD2 | CAISEVLAGGPIVGTQYF | TGTGCCATCAGTGAGGTCCTAGCGGGAGGGCCAATTGTTGGTACGCAGTATTTT
TRBJ2-3 | - | TRBV7-3 | - | CASSLPTISTDTQYF | TGTGCCAGCAGCCTACCAACTATCAGCACAGATACGCAGTATTTT
TRBJ2-3 | - | TRBV28 | - | CASSLFPTELGDTQYF | TGTGCCAGCAGTTTATTCCCGACTGAGCTTGGGGATACGCAGTATTTT
TRBJ2-5 | - | TRBV7-2 | TRBD2 | CASSFPRSLASGGAGTQYF | TGTGCCAGCAGCTTCCCTAGGAGTTTAGCTAGCGGGGGGGCGGGGACCCAGTACTTC
TRBJ2-5 | few | TRBV6-1 | - | CASSEVYREETQYF | TGTGCCAGCAGTGAAGTCTACAGGGAAGAGACCCAGTACTTC
TRBJ1-1 | - | TRBV7-9 | TRBD1 | CASSLGRGGDQNTEAFF | TGTGCCAGCAGCTTAGGCAGAGGGGGCGATCAGAACACTGAAGCTTTCTTT
TRBJ2-7 | few | TRBV4-2 | - | CASSQDIGGFKDYEQYF | TGTGCCAGCAGCCAAGATATAGGGGGTTTTAAGGATTACGAGCAGTACTTC
TRBJ2-2 | - | TRBV7-2 | - | CASSLVSGGYTGELFF | TGTGCCAGCAGCTTAGTTTCAGGTGGTTACACCGGGGAGCTGTTTTTT
TRBJ2-5 | many | TRBV7-2 | - | CASSLVGPQYF | TGTGCCAGCAGCTTAGTAGGCCCCCAGTACTTC
TRBJ2-5 | - | TRBV4-2 | TRBD1 | CASSQDQGRGQETQYF | TGTGCCAGCAGCCAAGACCAAGGCAGGGGGCAAGAGACCCAGTACTTC
TRBJ1-2 | - | TRBV19 | - | CASSMRANYGYTF | TGTGCCAGTAGTATGCGGGCGAACTATGGCTACACCTTC
TRBJ1-1 | few | TRBV11-1 | - | CASRTEYPGTEAFF | TGTGCCAGCAGGACGGAATACCCGGGGACTGAAGCTTTCTTT
TRBJ2-7 | - | TRBV11-2 | TRBD2 | CASSLPQGLAGAGQYF | TGTGCCAGCAGCTTACCACAGGGACTAGCGGGAGCCGGGCAGTACTTC
TRBJ2-7 | - | TRBV7-6 | - | CASSLKGSGVYEQYF | TGTGCCAGCAGCTTAAAGGGGTCAGGGGTCTACGAGCAGTACTTC